This T cell receptor beta chain originates from a study of blood T cell repertoires in COVID-19. Study at large: Sources were T cells, B-cell-depleted T cells, or PBMCs; the material itself was cDNA or gDNA.

Germline lookup yields CDR1 ENHRY and CDR2 SYGVKD. V lost 6 bases, J lost 5 bases, and 9 bases stayed unmatched. This CDR3 comprises 14 residues. This clone was found once. Original data processing: Using reference gene primer amplification, nucleated cell counts were estimated. The repertoire was sequenced with immunoSEQ multiplex PCR; TCRdb's copy has only in-frame clones and lacks some. D and trimming were read from the DNA, whereas the V and J calls and clone size are those reported in that table. The sample comprises some 320,000 clones, 88% of which are singletons, and 6.9% rests with the top ten.

The genes are TRBV10-3 and TRBJ2-5, with 7 nucleotides matching TRBD1. This TCR derives from a woman in her 30s who had recovered from COVID-19. Material for sequencing was peripheral blood. Here the CDR3 DNA reads TGTGCCATCAGAGGGACAGCGCTACTGGAGACCCAGTACTTC. Residues: CAIRGTALLETQYF.